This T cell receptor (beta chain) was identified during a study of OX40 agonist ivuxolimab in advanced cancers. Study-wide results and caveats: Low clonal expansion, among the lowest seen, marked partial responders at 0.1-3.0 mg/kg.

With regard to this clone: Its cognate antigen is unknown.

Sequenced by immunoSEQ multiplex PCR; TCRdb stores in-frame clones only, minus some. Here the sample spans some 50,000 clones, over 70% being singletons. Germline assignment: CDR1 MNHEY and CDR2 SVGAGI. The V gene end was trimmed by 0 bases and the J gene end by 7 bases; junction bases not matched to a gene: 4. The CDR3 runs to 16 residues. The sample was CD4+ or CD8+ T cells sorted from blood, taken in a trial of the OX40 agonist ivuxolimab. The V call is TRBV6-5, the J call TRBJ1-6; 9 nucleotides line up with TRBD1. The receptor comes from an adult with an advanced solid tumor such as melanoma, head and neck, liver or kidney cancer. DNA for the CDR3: TGTGCCAGCAGTTACTCGACGACAGGGGGAAATTCACCCCTCCACTTT. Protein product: CASSYSTTGGNSPLHF.